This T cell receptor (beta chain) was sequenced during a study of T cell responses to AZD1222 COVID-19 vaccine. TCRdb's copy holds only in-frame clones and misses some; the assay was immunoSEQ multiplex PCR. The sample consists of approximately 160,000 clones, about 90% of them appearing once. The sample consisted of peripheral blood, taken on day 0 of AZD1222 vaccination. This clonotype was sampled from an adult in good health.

In nucleotides, the CDR3 is TGTGCCAGCAGTTTGGACAGGGGGCAGGCTCCCCTCCACTTT. It codes for CASSLDRGQAPLHF. The genes are TRBV2 and TRBJ1-6; 11 nucleotides line up with TRBD1. In germline, CDR1 is SNHLY, CDR2 FYNNEI. There are 14 residues in the CDR3. J was trimmed by 13 bases and V by 5 bases; bases with no gene match: 7.